These T cell receptor beta chains were read from a single sample in a study of shared clonotypes between healthy human individuals. The repertoire was sequenced with immunoSEQ multiplex PCR; TCRdb's copy has only in-frame clones and lacks some. The top ten hold roughly 1.7% of the sample, which has about 2,100,000 clones, 85% to 95% seen once. The sequencing sample was made of naive CD8+ T cells from PBMCs. These receptors were taken from a man between 18 and 35 years old in good health. Some clones in this sample may be carry-over from other donors' samples. The CDR3 runs from the conserved cysteine through the conserved F or W. D genes are given only for firm matches. Clone size is stated in some rows and not others, as once, few, many or a class when expanded.

TRBV7-9	-	TRBJ1-1	-	CASSPARGEDTEAFF	TGTGCCAGCAGCCCCGCGAGGGGCGAGGACACTGAAGCTTTCTTT
TRBV19	TRBD1	TRBJ1-1	once	CASSTGDRNTEAFF	TGTGCCAGTAGTACGGGGGACAGGAACACTGAAGCTTTCTTT
TRBV27	-	TRBJ2-7	-	CASSPLYPYEQYF	TGTGCCAGCAGTCCCCTATACCCCTACGAGCAGTACTTC
TRBV19	-	TRBJ2-2	-	CASSIDGTTNTGELFF	TGTGCCAGTAGTATAGACGGCACAACGAACACCGGGGAGCTGTTTTTT
TRBV9	-	TRBJ2-3	-	CASSPSSRADTQYF	TGTGCCAGCAGTCCGAGCTCCCGGGCAGATACGCAGTATTTT
TRBV7-9	-	TRBJ1-1	few	CASGVLTENTEAFF	TGTGCCAGCGGAGTTCTGACGGAGAACACTGAAGCTTTCTTT
TRBV7-6	TRBD2	TRBJ2-2	-	CASSLEVGGSTGELFF	TGTGCCAGCAGCTTAGAGGTGGGAGGGAGCACCGGGGAGCTGTTTTTT
TRBV7-8	-	TRBJ1-1	few	CASSLGGPRSHTEAFF	TGTGCCAGCAGCTTAGGGGGTCCCCGGTCTCACACTGAAGCTTTCTTT
TRBV7-8	-	TRBJ2-7	-	CASSSRSNIGHEQYF	TGTGCCAGCAGCTCTCGGTCGAACATTGGACACGAGCAGTACTTC
TRBV7-6	-	TRBJ2-5	once	CASSAPGPRPWTQYF	TGTGCCAGCAGCGCCCCCGGGCCCAGGCCATGGACCCAGTACTTC
TRBV27	-	TRBJ1-1	-	CASGLTDGLNTEAFF	TGTGCCAGCGGACTGACGGACGGCCTGAACACTGAAGCTTTCTTT
TRBV4-1	-	TRBJ1-4	-	CASSQETGGQGDEKLFF	TGCGCCAGCAGCCAAGAAACGGGAGGGCAGGGAGACGAAAAACTGTTTTTT
TRBV30	-	TRBJ1-2	-	CAWTLETRNGYTF	TGTGCCTGGACTTTAGAGACTCGAAATGGCTACACCTTC
TRBV11-2	-	TRBJ2-4	-	CASSRLRDIQYF	TGTGCCAGCAGCCGACTGAGGGACATTCAGTACTTC
TRBV14	TRBD2	TRBJ2-7	-	CASSQGVAGVVYEQYF	TGTGCCAGCAGCCAAGGAGTAGCGGGAGTGGTCTACGAGCAGTACTTC
TRBV7-9	TRBD1	TRBJ1-4	-	CASSVPDRVFETNEKLFF	TGTGCCAGCAGCGTTCCGGACAGGGTCTTTGAAACTAATGAAAAACTGTTTTTT
TRBV28	TRBD2	TRBJ2-1	-	CASSLFLNGGGLAGLDGVEQFF	TGTGCCAGCAGTTTATTTCTCAATGGTGGGGGACTAGCGGGCCTGGACGGGGTTGAGCAGTTCTTC
TRBV11-2	TRBD2	TRBJ2-7	-	CASSSGLIHEQYF	TGTGCCAGCAGCTCGGGACTAATCCACGAGCAGTACTTC
TRBV5-4	-	TRBJ2-1	-	CASSIVSNEQFF	TGTGCCAGCAGCATTGTCAGCAATGAGCAGTTCTTC
TRBV6-5	TRBD1	TRBJ1-2	-	CASSYSRQGRDGYTF	TGTGCCAGCAGTTACTCCCGACAGGGGAGGGATGGCTACACCTTC
TRBV4-3	TRBD1	TRBJ2-2	-	CASSQGTGGGELFF	TGCGCCAGCAGCCAAGGGACAGGGGGCGGGGAGCTGTTTTTT
TRBV27	-	TRBJ1-1	-	CASSFPGGTEAFF	TGTGCCAGCAGTTTCCCGGGGGGCACTGAAGCTTTCTTT
TRBV11-2	TRBD2	TRBJ2-7	-	CASSLNLGEGLEQYF	TGTGCCAGCAGCTTAAACCTCGGGGAGGGTTTAGAGCAGTACTTC
TRBV7-9	TRBD2	TRBJ2-1	once	CASSLWGLAGGYNEQFF	TGTGCCAGCAGCTTATGGGGACTAGCGGGAGGTTACAATGAGCAGTTCTTC
TRBV28	TRBD2	TRBJ2-3	-	CASSFPGGTDTQYF	TGTGCCAGCAGTTTCCCGGGGGGAACAGATACGCAGTATTTT
TRBV5-1	-	TRBJ1-4	-	CASSYLDLNEKLFF	TGCGCCAGCAGCTACCTGGACCTAAATGAAAAACTGTTTTTT
TRBV4-1	-	TRBJ1-2	few	CASSQEPGRVYGYTF	TGCGCCAGCAGCCAAGAACCGGGGCGAGTCTATGGCTACACCTTC
TRBV29-1	TRBD1	TRBJ1-2	few	CSGAGDSTNGYTF	TGCAGCGGTGCTGGGGACAGCACTAATGGCTACACCTTC
TRBV9	-	TRBJ1-1	-	CASSVEDTHTEAFF	TGTGCCAGCAGCGTTGAGGACACACACACTGAAGCTTTCTTT
TRBV4-3	-	TRBJ2-7	-	CASSQVRGFNYEQYF	TGCGCCAGCAGCCAAGTTCGGGGATTTAACTACGAGCAGTACTTC
TRBV27	-	TRBJ2-2	-	CASGHQGAPGRTGELFF	TGTGCCAGCGGACACCAAGGGGCCCCGGGACGCACCGGGGAGCTGTTTTTT
TRBV12-5	-	TRBJ2-1	-	CASAGSSSYNEQFF	TGTGCTAGCGCCGGGAGTAGCTCCTACAATGAGCAGTTCTTC
TRBV21-1	-	TRBJ2-1	-	CASSKGGIEDRRVNEQFF	TGTGCCAGCAGCAAAGGGGGTATCGAGGACAGGAGGGTTAATGAGCAGTTCTTC
TRBV15	-	TRBJ2-1	-	CATSRVSDYNEQFF	TGTGCCACCAGCAGAGTGTCAGACTACAATGAGCAGTTCTTC
TRBV2	-	TRBJ1-5	-	CASSDTGNNQPQHF	TGTGCCAGCAGTGATACAGGGAACAATCAGCCCCAGCATTTT
TRBV19	-	TRBJ2-3	-	CASNHVRASTDTQYF	TGTGCCAGTAATCACGTCAGGGCTAGCACAGATACGCAGTATTTT
TRBV7-9	-	TRBJ1-4	-	CASSLGGVVATNEKLFF	TGTGCCAGCAGCTTGGGCGGGGTGGTGGCAACTAATGAAAAACTGTTTTTT
TRBV27	TRBD2	TRBJ2-1	-	CASGSGGPAYNEQFF	TGTGCCAGCGGATCGGGAGGGCCTGCCTACAATGAGCAGTTCTTC
TRBV12-5	-	TRBJ2-2	-	CASGLVGLPGELFF	TGTGCTAGTGGTTTGGTAGGTCTTCCCGGGGAGCTGTTTTTT
TRBV9	-	TRBJ2-2	-	CASSGYPRDTGELFF	TGTGCCAGCAGTGGCTACCCCAGAGACACCGGGGAGCTGTTTTTT
TRBV19	-	TRBJ2-4	-	CASSIDPSVGVVAKNIQYF	TGTGCCAGTAGTATAGACCCTAGCGTTGGGGTCGTAGCCAAAAACATTCAGTACTTC
TRBV5-1	-	TRBJ2-1	-	CASSLYPGSYNEQFF	TGCGCCAGCAGCTTGTATCCGGGGAGCTACAATGAGCAGTTCTTC
TRBV10-1	-	TRBJ2-5	-	CASSDRRETQYF	TGCGCCAGCAGTGACAGGAGGGAGACCCAGTACTTC
TRBV28	-	TRBJ2-3	-	CASSFSQEPSTDTQYF	TGTGCCAGCAGTTTTAGTCAAGAACCTAGCACAGATACGCAGTATTTT
TRBV11-2	TRBD2	TRBJ2-7	-	CASSLGSGSEQYF	TGTGCCAGCAGCTTAGGTAGCGGGTCCGAGCAGTACTTC
TRBV29-1	-	TRBJ2-7	-	CSVEATSYEQYF	TGCAGCGTTGAGGCGACGTCCTACGAGCAGTACTTC
TRBV15	TRBD1	TRBJ2-7	-	CATSRSKGAIYEQYF	TGTGCCACCAGCAGATCCAAGGGGGCTATCTACGAGCAGTACTTC
TRBV7-2	-	TRBJ1-4	once	CASSPRPPATNEKLFF	TGTGCCAGCAGCCCCCGCCCCCCTGCAACTAATGAAAAACTGTTTTTT
TRBV5-4	-	TRBJ1-2	once	CASSPEGQGYTF	TGTGCCAGCAGCCCAGAAGGACAGGGCTACACCTTC
TRBV7-6	-	TRBJ1-1	-	CASSLAPGAGTEAFF	TGTGCCAGCAGCTTAGCGCCCGGGGCCGGCACTGAAGCTTTCTTT
TRBV27	-	TRBJ1-1	once	CASSFREGAEAFF	TGTGCCAGCAGTTTCAGGGAGGGGGCTGAAGCTTTCTTT
TRBV7-9	TRBD2	TRBJ2-7	-	CASSPTSGRSWGEQYF	TGTGCCAGCAGCCCAACTAGCGGGAGGTCCTGGGGCGAGCAGTACTTC
TRBV27	TRBD1	TRBJ2-1	-	CASSLVQGHNEQFF	TGTGCCAGCAGTTTGGTACAGGGGCACAATGAGCAGTTCTTC
TRBV5-6	-	TRBJ2-5	-	CASSSWIKQNQYF	TGTGCCAGCAGCTCCTGGATCAAGCAGAACCAGTACTTC
TRBV4-1	TRBD1	TRBJ2-7	-	CASSQWQGAYEQYF	TGCGCCAGCAGCCAATGGCAGGGGGCCTACGAGCAGTACTTC
TRBV10-3	-	TRBJ2-1	once	CAISEGGSYNEQFF	TGTGCCATCAGTGAGGGGGGATCGTACAATGAGCAGTTCTTC
TRBV4-2	-	TRBJ1-1	-	CASSHGSDTEAFF	TGTGCCAGCAGCCATGGGTCGGACACTGAAGCTTTCTTT
TRBV4-1	TRBD1	TRBJ2-1	-	CASSRYPGQGDNEQFF	TGCGCCAGCAGCCGATACCCGGGACAGGGAGACAATGAGCAGTTCTTC
TRBV7-9	-	TRBJ2-1	-	CASSLVAVGDAHEQFF	TGTGCCAGCAGCTTAGTGGCGGTCGGAGACGCCCATGAGCAGTTCTTC
TRBV19	-	TRBJ1-1	-	CASNDGGTEAFF	TGTGCCAGTAACGATGGGGGCACTGAAGCTTTCTTT